This T cell receptor beta chain appears in the sequencing data of a study of cytomegalovirus exposure and HLA in healthy donors. Comment on this clone: Its specificity is unknown.

V was pared by 4 bases and J by 3 bases, with 8 bases of the junction left unmatched. The CDR3 runs 15 residues. Germline CDR1 and CDR2: LGHNA and YSLEER. With 60 Vbeta and 13 Jbeta primers, the PCR was carried out. Only in-frame clones appear in the TCRdb table, and some are missing; sequencing was by immunoSEQ multiplex PCR. The table shows about 98,000 clones, with less than 70% occurring only once. Findings and limits, study-wide: Associated with cytomegalovirus, according to the listing, were 170 or so TCR beta chains.

Every donor was a healthy person donating bone marrow. This sequence was found in a female donor in good health and CMV-seronegative. V gene TRBV4-3 combines with J gene TRBJ1-2; TRBD1 agrees at 7 bases. Sequenced input: PBMCs. The chain's CDR3 is CASSRRGGGDYGYTF. The CDR3 bases are TGCGCCAGCAGCCGGCGAGGAGGGGGCGACTATGGCTACACCTTC.